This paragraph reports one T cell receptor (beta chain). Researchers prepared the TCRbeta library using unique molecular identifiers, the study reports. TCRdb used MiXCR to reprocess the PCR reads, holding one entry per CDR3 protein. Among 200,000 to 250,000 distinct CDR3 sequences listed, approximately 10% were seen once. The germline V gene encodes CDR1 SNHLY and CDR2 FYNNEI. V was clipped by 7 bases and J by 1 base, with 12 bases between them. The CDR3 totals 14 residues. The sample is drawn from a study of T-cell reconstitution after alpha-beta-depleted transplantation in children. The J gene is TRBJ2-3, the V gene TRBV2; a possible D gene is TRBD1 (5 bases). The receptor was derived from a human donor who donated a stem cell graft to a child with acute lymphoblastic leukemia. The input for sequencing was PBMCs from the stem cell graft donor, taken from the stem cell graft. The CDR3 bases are TGTGCCAGCATTTTTGGGGCCGGCACAGATACGCAGTATTTT. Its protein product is CASIFGAGTDTQYF.